This entry lists 7 T cell receptor beta chains sequenced from one sample in a study of blood T cell repertoires in COVID-19. Libraries were prepared by immunoSEQ multiplex PCR; TCRdb keeps only in-frame clonotypes and omits some of them. This table has roughly 140,000 clones, roughly 88% appearing once. Material: peripheral blood. All receptors derive from a woman in her sixties with COVID-19, enrolled during active disease.

The chain has TRBV6-6 and TRBJ1-1, with D tentatively TRBD1 (6 bases). The CDR3 covers 13 residues. Germline V CDR1 and CDR2: MNHNY, SVGAGI (reference sequence). The V end was cut by 8 bases, the J end by 5 bases, with 15 bases between. The CDR3 sequence is CASLGGLVTEAFF. CDR3 bases: TGTGCCAGCTTAGGGGGTCTGGTGACTGAAGCTTTCTTT.

The chain links TRBV20-1 to TRBJ1-1; 8 nucleotides agree with TRBD1. Looked up from germline, CDR1 is DFQATT and CDR2 is SNEGSKA (reference sequence). This CDR3 region has 11 residues. V gave up 5 bases and J gave up 4 bases; unmatched junction bases: 0. The CDR3, as DNA: TGCAGTGCTGGGACAGGCACTGAAGCTTTCTTT. As protein: CSAGTGTEAFF.

This sequence joins TRBV29-1 and TRBJ1-2, with D maybe TRBD1 (5 bases). V shed 5 bases and J shed 5 bases, with 15 bases lying between them. The germline CDR1 and CDR2 sequences are SQVTM and ANQGSEA. The CDR3 totals 13 residues. The CDR3 coding sequence is TGCAGCGTTTCGAACCAGGGATTTTATGGCTACACCTTC. Its protein is CSVSNQGFYGYTF.

This chain connects TRBV19 to TRBJ2-5; 9 bases align to TRBD1. Germline-derived CDR1 and CDR2 are LNHDA and SQIVND (reference sequence). This CDR3 is built from 17 residues. V dropped 4 bases and J dropped 3; count of bases not matched to a gene: 12. The CDR3 spells CASSRTGAFTGEETQYF. In DNA form, the CDR3 reads TGTGCCAGTAGTAGGACAGGGGCGTTTACTGGAGAAGAGACCCAGTACTTC.

The chain employs TRBV3-1 (or the pseudogene TRBV3-2) and TRBJ1-1, with a weak D call TRBD1 (6 bases). Germline V gene data show CDR1 as LGHDT and CDR2 as YNNKEL (reference sequence). Trimming left V 4 bases short and J 4 bases short, with 13 bases between. The length of the CDR3 is 14 residues. CDR3 in amino acids: CASSREGEGTEAFF. CDR3 sequence (DNA): TGTGCCAGCAGCCGGGAGGGGGAGGGCACTGAAGCTTTCTTT.

The chain carries TRBV6-5 and TRBJ1-2; tentatively, D is TRBD1 (5 bases). The CDR3 extends over 14 amino acids. Trimming took 10 bases from V and 4 from J, leaving 19 bases between them. Germline CDR1 MNHEY, CDR2 SVGAGI. CDR3 sequence: CATLGQGLVYGYTF. The CDR3, as DNA: TGTGCCACCCTCGGCCAGGGTCTAGTCTATGGCTACACCTTC.

V usage is TRBV14 and J usage is TRBJ2-3; 12 positions match TRBD2. This CDR3 contains 21 residues. Germline V gene lookup returns CDR1 SGHDN and CDR2 FVKESK. V dropped 0 bases and J dropped 2; count of bases not matched to a gene: 15. This chain's CDR3 is CASSQEGGLTSGGRNTDTQYF. In DNA form, the CDR3 reads TGTGCCAGCAGCCAAGAGGGAGGCTTGACTAGCGGGGGCCGAAACACAGATACGCAGTATTTT.